This T cell receptor (beta chain) was sequenced in a study of shared clonotypes between healthy human individuals (dated by TCRdb to 2018 to 2021). Study-wide context: A few men and a couple of women, aged 18 to 49 years, made up the cohort. For each donor, CD4 naive and CD4 memory were each given three plates, CD8 naive was given two plates, and CD8 memory was given one plate. Leukapheresis yielded between about 0.85 and 10 billion PBMCs per donor. To increase sequencing depth and limit assay-specific biases, different laboratories used diverse techniques to prepare libraries and sequence TCR repertoires. Blood TCR repertoires of a handful of healthy adults were deeply sequenced to estimate repertoire size and the extent of clonotype sharing between individuals. The investigation overall reported the following: Pairwise subsampling indicated that sequencing depth was expected to affect the degree of clonotype sharing among donors. Sampling was restricted to blood, and TCR repertoires in tissues likely differ from the TCR repertoires found in blood. When a handful of donors were compared, the shared fraction of clonotypes was about 5% for naive CD4, around 3.5% for naive CD8, 2% to 2.5% for memory CD4, and approximately 0.4% for memory CD8. The small number of donors limited the genetic and exposure-history diversity represented. Even with the large sequencing depth, rarefaction of the sorted-subset datasets indicated that sequencing was incomplete. Naive subsets generally had larger estimated clonotype richness than memory subsets did. Compared with non-shared clonotypes, clonotypes shared by all four sorted-subset donors had higher generation probabilities.

Turning to this clone: This receptor's antigen is unknown. No quality values exist for individual bases; no much larger clone is one base distant.

TCR CDR3 regions were amplified from genomic DNA by multiplex PCR using the deep immunoSEQ assay. Genomic DNA extracted from each cell subset was distributed evenly over all wells of several immunoSEQ 96-well plates, and each plate served as one replicate. For sorted subsets, 150 to 250 ng of genomic DNA, equivalent to roughly 30,000 T cell genomes, went into each replicate PCR. The purified libraries were quantified using a Qubit 3.0 fluorometer, sized with a Bioanalyzer 2100, and then quantified again using the KAPA Library Quantification kit. A separate single-read 150-cycle Illumina NextSeq 550 flow cell was used to sequence each immunoSEQ 96-well plate. In the original analysis: Because only junctional sequences without quality scores were contained in the immunoSEQ output, filtering matching that applied to full-length reads could not be performed. Sequences were annotated with PyIR, a Python wrapper for IgBLAST v1.9, using IMGT germline references to assign V/J genes and CDR3. Reads were filtered out if the reads had weak V/J assignments (E-value above 1e-6), no CDR3, stop codons, out-of-frame junctions, or ambiguous translated residues. V3J clonotypes were defined by identical inferred V gene, J gene, and CDR3 amino acid sequence. Percentage overlap between repertoires was computed as shared unique clonotypes divided by the size of the smaller repertoire. Richness of each repertoire was evaluated using RTK rarefaction, the Chao1 estimator, and Recon v2.1 estimates of unobserved clonotypes. OLGA was used to compute generation probabilities for all TCRbeta clonotypes that the gDNA method yielded from a few donors. The table was pulled from immuneACCESS by TCRdb, which kept in-frame rearrangements only. Such tables lose some clones; where checked, under half of the loss comes from unresolved V genes, and the rest has no known cause. D and trimming were read from the DNA, whereas the V and J calls and clone size are those reported in that table. The sample table holds just over 2,000,000 clones, of which about 95% were seen once. Of the sample, about 1.1% is held by the ten largest clones.

The germline V gene gives CDR1 as MNHEY and CDR2 as SVGAGI. Taken from cysteine to phenylalanine, the CDR3 has 15 residues. Only the CDR3 DNA stays, 45 bases, in frame from base 1. V and J lose 2 bases and 9 bases, and a span of 14 bases separates them. CD8 naive samples consisted of CD45RO-negative cells that were positively selected for CCR7, yielding a CD45RA+CCR7+ population without TemRA cells. Donors were healthy HIV-negative adults with no recently reported acute infections or vaccinations. Only Caucasian adults living in Nashville, Tennessee, USA were represented among the donors. Blood was collected by leukapheresis, and PBMCs were isolated by Ficoll-Histopaque density gradient centrifugation and then cryopreserved in liquid nitrogen vapor phase. Analytical flow cytometry was used to check the purity and quantity of each magnetically sorted T cell population. Each sorted fraction had its genomic DNA isolated and then quantified by UV absorbance on a Nanodrop 2000c.

The source is a man aged 18 to 29 in good health. Recombination linked TRBV6-5 to TRBJ1-6; the D gene lacks a confident call. Material for sequencing was naive CD8+ T cells sorted from blood. What this sample's cell subset or site label stands for: CD45RA+CCR7+. The DNA is TGTGCCAGCAGTTACGCCGCACAGACCCTTTCACCCCTCCACTTT. Translated, it gives CASSYAAQTLSPLHF.